This T cell receptor beta chain was documented in a study of blood T cell repertoires in COVID-19. In the study overall: Sites across the United States, Italy and Spain contributed samples from acute and convalescent COVID-19.

Remarks on this clone: The sample has other DNA sequences that encode this CDR3 too.

Assay: immunoSEQ multiplex PCR; the TCRdb copy retains only in-frame clones and omits some. Of around 130,000 clones listed, roughly 80% are singletons. CDR1 and CDR2 from the germline V gene are SGDLS and YYNGEE. The V and J ends lost 2 bases and 1 base, in that order; junction bases with no gene match: 1. CDR3 length equals 14 residues. Assignments of participants to cohorts depended upon their own reported clinical history. The sequenced sample was PBMCs or T cells enriched from blood (not recorded which). The receptor was derived from a man between 35 and 55 years old with acute COVID-19. This sequence joins TRBV9 and TRBJ1-1; 8 bases are a match to TRBD1. CDR3 nucleotide sequence: TGTGCCAGCAGCGTCGACAGGGGGAACACTGAAGCTTTCTTT. Its translation is CASSVDRGNTEAFF.